This TCR beta chain was profiled in a study of blood T cell repertoires in COVID-19. Methods used by the authors: Amplification from reference gene primers served as the basis for estimated nucleated cell counts. Data came from immunoSEQ multiplex PCR; TCRdb stores just in-frame clones and leaves some out. V and J calls plus clone size are reproduced from that table; the DNA served to infer D and trimming. Altogether 65,000 to 70,000 clones are present, roughly 92% being singletons, with the ten largest covering approximately 2.6%. The origin of this receptor is a man between 65 and 85 years old with active COVID-19. Sequenced: peripheral blood.

For the CDR3, the DNA is TGTGCCAGCGGACAGGGAAACCAGCCCCAGCATTTT. It specifies CASGQGNQPQHF. V gene TRBV12-3 or TRBV12-4 combines with J gene TRBJ1-5; TRBD1 agrees at 8 bases. J lost 7 bases, V lost 8 bases, and 4 bases had no gene match. The CDR3 has 12 residues.